Given below is one T cell receptor beta chain in context. Trimming pared 4 bases from V and 5 bases from J, leaving 12 bases between. The CDR3 is made up of 13 amino acids. The germline gives CDR1 SGDLS, CDR2 YYNGEE. This sample is part of a study of control samples from healthy donors and cancer patients. Profiled with immunoSEQ multiplex PCR; TCRdb holds only in-frame clones, not every one. The repertoire holds tens of thousands of clones, with 85% as singletons. Sequenced: blood. The origin of this receptor is a man between 40 and 49 years old in good health. The V call is TRBV9, the J call TRBJ2-5; D is unresolved. CDR3 sequence: CASSPGPWETQYF. The CDR3 coding sequence is TGTGCCAGCAGCCCCGGGCCTTGGGAGACCCAGTACTTC.